This is a list of T cell receptor beta chains from one sample in a study of tumor and adjacent non-tumor tissue in lung cancer. TCRdb used MiXCR to reprocess the multiplex PCR reads, holding one entry per CDR3 protein. This sample has roughly 74,000 distinct CDR3 sequences; 76% occur once, and the top ten carry approximately 40%. The sample comprised distant non-tumor lung tissue. These receptors were obtained from a man in his 70s with non-small cell lung cancer. The CDR3 runs from the conserved cysteine through the conserved F or W. The D gene is left open where the match is weak. Size values are once, few and many counts, or a class for expanded clones, and some rows have none.

len: 13; v_gene: TRBV29-1; abundance: -; j_gene: TRBJ2-5; d_gene: -; CDR3nt: TGCATCATGGCCGACATGTTCCAAGAGACCCAATACTTC; CDR3aa: CIMADMFQETQYF
len: 14; v_gene: TRBV6-5; abundance: -; j_gene: TRBJ2-5; d_gene: -; CDR3nt: TGTGCCAGGAGTTACCAGAGCCACGGGGAGACCCAGTACTTC; CDR3aa: CARSYQSHGETQYF
len: 15; v_gene: TRBV11-3; abundance: -; j_gene: TRBJ2-3; d_gene: -; CDR3nt: TGTGTCAGCACCCGTAGGGAAGTAGGCACAGATACGCAGTATTTT; CDR3aa: CVSTRREVGTDTQYF
len: 15; v_gene: TRBV6-1; abundance: -; j_gene: TRBJ2-1; d_gene: -; CDR3nt: TGTGCCAGCACTCCGGGAGAATCCTCCTACAATGAGCAGTTCTTC; CDR3aa: CASTPGESSYNEQFF
len: 15; v_gene: TRBV28; abundance: -; j_gene: TRBJ1-5; d_gene: TRBD1; CDR3nt: TGTGCCAGCAGTCCCCCCGGGACAGGGGATCAGCCCCAGCATTTT; CDR3aa: CASSPPGTGDQPQHF
len: 14; v_gene: TRBV11-2; abundance: -; j_gene: TRBJ2-1; d_gene: -; CDR3nt: TGTGCCTGCAACTTACAGAGAGTAGCCAATGAGCAGTTCTTC; CDR3aa: CACNLQRVANEQFF
len: 15; v_gene: TRBV10-2; abundance: few; j_gene: TRBJ2-3; d_gene: -; CDR3nt: TGCGCCAGCAGTGAGAGCGGTGGGAACACAGATATGCAGTATTTT; CDR3aa: CASSESGGNTDMQYF
len: 20; v_gene: TRBV4-1; abundance: -; j_gene: TRBJ2-1; d_gene: TRBD1; CDR3nt: TGCGCCAGCAGCCAATTTATAGGGGGACCCGGGACAGGGACGTACAATGAGCAGTTCTTC; CDR3aa: CASSQFIGGPGTGTYNEQFF
len: 11; v_gene: TRBV12-3/TRBV12-4; abundance: -; j_gene: TRBJ2-5; d_gene: -; CDR3nt: TGTGCCATCAGCCAGAAAGAGACGCAGTACTTC; CDR3aa: CAISQKETQYF
len: 16; v_gene: TRBV20-1; abundance: -; j_gene: TRBJ2-1; d_gene: -; CDR3nt: TGCAGTGCTAGAGACATGCTGGGACTCTTCGGGAATGAGCAGTTCTTC; CDR3aa: CSARDMLGLFGNEQFF
len: 14; v_gene: TRBV4-2; abundance: many; j_gene: TRBJ1-5; d_gene: TRBD1; CDR3nt: TGTGCCAGCAGCCCCCGGACAGGTAGTCAGCCCCAGCATTTT; CDR3aa: CASSPRTGSQPQHF
len: 15; v_gene: TRBV11-3; abundance: medium-sized; j_gene: TRBJ2-1; d_gene: -; CDR3nt: TGTGCCAGCAGCTTATTTCAGGGAAGCTCCTATGAGCAGTTCTTC; CDR3aa: CASSLFQGSSYEQFF
len: 18; v_gene: TRBV5-5; abundance: few; j_gene: TRBJ1-1; d_gene: TRBD1; CDR3nt: TGTGCCGGCAGTTACAAGCCGGGACAGGGGGCGGGTATGACTGAAGCATTCTTT; CDR3aa: CAGSYKPGQGAGMTEAFF
len: 14; v_gene: TRBV5-4; abundance: -; j_gene: TRBJ1-4; d_gene: TRBD1; CDR3nt: TGTGCCAGCACCCTGGACAGGACAAATGAAAAACTGTTTTTT; CDR3aa: CASTLDRTNEKLFF
len: 17; v_gene: TRBV5-1; abundance: -; j_gene: TRBJ2-2; d_gene: -; CDR3nt: TGCCCCAGTAGCTTGCAGGATGAAGGGGACTCAACCGGGGAGCTGTTTTTT; CDR3aa: CPSSLQDEGDSTGELFF
len: 12; v_gene: TRBV19; abundance: few; j_gene: TRBJ1-6; d_gene: -; CDR3nt: TGTGCCAGTAGTCTCCTCAATTCACCCCTCCACTTT; CDR3aa: CASSLLNSPLHF
len: 14; v_gene: TRBV20-1; abundance: -; j_gene: TRBJ2-7; d_gene: TRBD1; CDR3nt: TGCAATGTTTCGGGACAGGGGATCTCCTACGAGCAGTACTTC; CDR3aa: CNVSGQGISYEQYF
len: 13; v_gene: TRBV6-2/TRBV6-3; abundance: -; j_gene: TRBJ2-7; d_gene: TRBD2; CDR3nt: TGTGCCAGCATCCGGGAGGCCGACTATGAGCAGTATTTC; CDR3aa: CASIREADYEQYF
len: 16; v_gene: TRBV11-2; abundance: -; j_gene: TRBJ2-3; d_gene: -; CDR3nt: TGTGCCAGTAGCTTAGGGGGGCTAGCACTAACAGATACGCATTATTTT; CDR3aa: CASSLGGLALTDTHYF
len: 15; v_gene: TRBV12-3/TRBV12-4; abundance: once; j_gene: TRBJ2-2; d_gene: -; CDR3nt: TGTGCCAGCAGTTTGTATAGGACCAACACCGGGGAGCTGTTTTTT; CDR3aa: CASSLYRTNTGELFF
len: 15; v_gene: TRBV6-1; abundance: -; j_gene: TRBJ2-2; d_gene: TRBD2; CDR3nt: TGTGCCAGCAGCGAATTTAGCGGGAGAACCGGGGTGCTGTTCTTT; CDR3aa: CASSEFSGRTGVLFF
len: 16; v_gene: TRBV4-2; abundance: -; j_gene: TRBJ2-1; d_gene: TRBD2; CDR3nt: TGTGCCAGCAGCGATTTCATAGCGGGGGCTCGCAGTGAGCAGTTCTTC; CDR3aa: CASSDFIAGARSEQFF
len: 14; v_gene: TRBV4-3; abundance: -; j_gene: TRBJ2-7; d_gene: -; CDR3nt: TGCGCCAGCAGCCAAGGGCAGGCCTTCTATGAGCACTACTTC; CDR3aa: CASSQGQAFYEHYF
len: 16; v_gene: TRBV11-3; abundance: -; j_gene: TRBJ1-1; d_gene: -; CDR3nt: TGTGCCAGCAGCTTCAGGGATATAACCCCGAACACTGAAGCTCTCTTT; CDR3aa: CASSFRDITPNTEALF
len: 16; v_gene: TRBV6-1; abundance: -; j_gene: TRBJ1-4; d_gene: -; CDR3nt: TGTGCCTGCAATCAAGATACACGGGCCTCTAATGAAAAACTGTTTTTT; CDR3aa: CACNQDTRASNEKLFF
len: 18; v_gene: TRBV6-5; abundance: -; j_gene: TRBJ2-5; d_gene: -; CDR3nt: TGTGCCAGCAGTCCGATGGGGGTGCTAGAGGGAGGAGAAGAGACCCAGTACTTC; CDR3aa: CASSPMGVLEGGEETQYF